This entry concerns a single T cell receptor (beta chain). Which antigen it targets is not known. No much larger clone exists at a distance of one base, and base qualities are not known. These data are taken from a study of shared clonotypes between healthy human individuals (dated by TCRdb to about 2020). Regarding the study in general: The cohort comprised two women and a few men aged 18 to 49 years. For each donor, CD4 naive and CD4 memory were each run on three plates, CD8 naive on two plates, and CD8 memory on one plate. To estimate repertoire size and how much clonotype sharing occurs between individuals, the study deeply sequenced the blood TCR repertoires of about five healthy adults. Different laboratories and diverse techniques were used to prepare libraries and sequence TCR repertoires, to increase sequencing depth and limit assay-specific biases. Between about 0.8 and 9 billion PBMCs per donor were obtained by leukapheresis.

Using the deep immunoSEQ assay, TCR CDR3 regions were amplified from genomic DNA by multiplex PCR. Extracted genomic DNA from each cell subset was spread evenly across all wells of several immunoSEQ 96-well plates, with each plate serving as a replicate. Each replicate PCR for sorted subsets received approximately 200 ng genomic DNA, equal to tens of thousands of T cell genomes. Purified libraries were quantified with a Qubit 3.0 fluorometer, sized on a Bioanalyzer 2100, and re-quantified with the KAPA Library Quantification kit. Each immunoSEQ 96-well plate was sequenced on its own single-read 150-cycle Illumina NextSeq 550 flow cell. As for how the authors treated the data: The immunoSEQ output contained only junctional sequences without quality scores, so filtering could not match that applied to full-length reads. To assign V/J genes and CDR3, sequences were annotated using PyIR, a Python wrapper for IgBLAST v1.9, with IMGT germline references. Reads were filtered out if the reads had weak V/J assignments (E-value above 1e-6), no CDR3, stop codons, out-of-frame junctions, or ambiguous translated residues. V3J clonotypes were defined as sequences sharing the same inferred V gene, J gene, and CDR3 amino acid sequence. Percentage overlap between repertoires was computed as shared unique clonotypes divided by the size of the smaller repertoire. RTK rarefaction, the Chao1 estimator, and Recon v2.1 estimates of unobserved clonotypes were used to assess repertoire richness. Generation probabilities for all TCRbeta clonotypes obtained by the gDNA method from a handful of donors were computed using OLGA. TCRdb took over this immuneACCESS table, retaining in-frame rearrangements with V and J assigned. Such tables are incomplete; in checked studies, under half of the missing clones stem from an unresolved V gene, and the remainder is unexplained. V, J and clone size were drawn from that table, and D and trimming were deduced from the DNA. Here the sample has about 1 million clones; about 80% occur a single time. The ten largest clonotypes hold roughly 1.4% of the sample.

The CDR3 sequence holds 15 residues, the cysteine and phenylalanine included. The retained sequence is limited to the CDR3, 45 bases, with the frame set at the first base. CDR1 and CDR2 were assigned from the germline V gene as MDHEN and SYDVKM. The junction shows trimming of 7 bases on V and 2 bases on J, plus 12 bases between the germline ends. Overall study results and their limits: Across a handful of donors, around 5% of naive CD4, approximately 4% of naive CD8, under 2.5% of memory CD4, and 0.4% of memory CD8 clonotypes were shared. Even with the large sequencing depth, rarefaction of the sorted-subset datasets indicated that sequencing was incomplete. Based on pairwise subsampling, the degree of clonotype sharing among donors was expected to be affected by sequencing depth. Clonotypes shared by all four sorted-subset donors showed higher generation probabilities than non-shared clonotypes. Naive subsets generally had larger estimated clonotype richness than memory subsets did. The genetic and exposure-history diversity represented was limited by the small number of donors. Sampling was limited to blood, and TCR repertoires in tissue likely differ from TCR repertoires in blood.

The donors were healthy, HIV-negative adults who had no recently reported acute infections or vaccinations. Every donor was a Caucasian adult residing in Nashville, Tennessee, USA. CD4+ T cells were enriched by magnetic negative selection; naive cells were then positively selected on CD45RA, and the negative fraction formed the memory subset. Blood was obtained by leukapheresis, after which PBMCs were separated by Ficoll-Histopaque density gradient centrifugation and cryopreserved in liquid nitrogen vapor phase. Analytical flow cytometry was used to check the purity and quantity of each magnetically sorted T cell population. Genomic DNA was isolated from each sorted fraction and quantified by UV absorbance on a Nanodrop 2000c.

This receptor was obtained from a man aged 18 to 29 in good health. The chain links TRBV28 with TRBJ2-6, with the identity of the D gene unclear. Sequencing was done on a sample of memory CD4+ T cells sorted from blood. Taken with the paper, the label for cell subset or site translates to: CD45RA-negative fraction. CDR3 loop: CASIPGQTGANVLTF. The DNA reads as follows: TGTGCCAGCATCCCCGGGCAGACTGGGGCCAACGTCCTGACTTTC.